Listed here are 24 T cell receptor beta chains from one sample, sequenced in a study of CD8+ T cells in alopecia areata. TCR sequencing used cDNA made by reverse transcription of extracted RNA. TCRdb's copy holds only in-frame clones and misses some; the assay was immunoSEQ multiplex PCR. Of under 150,000 clones in the sample, 56% are singletons; the top ten hold about 3.3%. Treatment denoted: oral pan-JAK inhibitor, 5-10 mg twice daily. The sample here was CD4+ T cells sorted from blood, taken at week 24, from a patient treated with tofacitinib. These receptors came from a human donor with alopecia areata.

There are many counts of this clone. A junction boundary mismatches the germline segment, possibly from a read error. The chain uses TRBV6-1 and TRBJ1-2, with D perhaps TRBD1 (5 bases). Germline loops: CDR1 MNHNS, CDR2 SASEGT. The CDR3 sequence is 11 residues long. CDR3 sequence reads: CASRQVGATSF. The CDR3 DNA follows: TGTGCCAGCAGGCAGGTCGGGGCGACCAGCTTC.

The V and J genes are TRBV30 and TRBJ1-4; D is ambiguous. This CDR3 contains 14 residues. CDR1 and CDR2 from the germline V gene are GTSNPN and SVGIG (reference sequence). Trimming took off 2 bases at V and 6 bases at J, with 13 bases between the two ends. The CDR3 here is CAWSLGNVDEKLFF. The DNA for the CDR3 is TGTGCCTGGAGTCTGGGTAATGTGGATGAAAAACTGTTTTTT.

This clone has only a few counts. Other DNA sequences from this sample encode an identical CDR3 as well. This chain joins TRBV6-5 and TRBJ2-6, with no clear D. The germline V gene has CDR1 MNHEY and CDR2 SVGAGI. The CDR3 runs 14 residues. V was shortened by 0 bases and J by 1 base, with 1 base between the two germline ends. As DNA, the CDR3 is TGTGCCAGCAGTTACTCGTCTGGGGCCAACGTCCTGACTTTC. It codes for CASSYSSGANVLTF.

The chain links TRBV30 to TRBJ2-7; D gene unclear. V was trimmed by 5 bases and J by 2 bases, leaving 7 bases between them. Per the germline V gene, CDR1 is GTSNPN and CDR2 is SVGIG (reference sequence). The CDR3 totals 11 residues. The CDR3 region is CAWGRTYEQYF. Here the CDR3 DNA reads TGTGCCTGGGGCCGGACCTACGAGCAGTACTTC.

This clone was counted a few times. This sequence joins TRBV10-3 and TRBJ2-4; D perhaps matches TRBD2 (5 bases). The CDR3 contains 13 residues. Germline CDR1 ENHRY, CDR2 SYGVKD. Trimming shortened V by 10 bases and J by 5 bases, and 15 bases separated the two germline ends. CDR3 bases: TGTGCCAGCAAAGGCCAGGAGGAAAACATTCAGTACTTC. Translating gives CASKGQEENIQYF.

The chain recombines TRBV6-5 with TRBJ1-1, with TRBD1 matching over 8 bases. The V and J ends lost 6 bases and 3 bases, in that order; junction bases with no gene match: 0. Germline V gene lookup returns CDR1 MNHEY and CDR2 SVGAGI. This CDR3 comprises 12 residues. DNA for the CDR3: TGTGCCAGCAGGACAGGGGACACTGAAGCTTTCTTT. Protein: CASRTGDTEAFF.

This rearrangement joins TRBV7-9 to TRBJ2-3; 9 positions agree with TRBD1. Germline CDR1 reads SEHNR; CDR2 reads FQNEAQ (reference sequence). The ends lost 5 bases at V and 2 bases at J; junction bases unmatched: 14. The length of the CDR3 is 18 residues. CDR3 in amino acids: CASSPHRADRGPTDTQYF. CDR3 DNA sequence: TGTGCCAGCAGCCCACACCGCGCGGACAGGGGCCCCACAGATACGCAGTATTTT.

CDR3 nucleotide sequence: TGCGCCAGCAGTCTCATCGACAGGGGGGCTAGTGGTCGTGGCAATTCACCCCTCCACTTT. This codes for CASSLIDRGASGRGNSPLHF. The chain is built from TRBV23-1 and TRBJ1-6; TRBD1 matches 9 bases. TRBV23-1 is an ORF, and what it does is uncertain. CDR3 length: 20 residues. Trimming removed 4 bases from V and 7 bases from J; junction bases left unmatched: 20.

The J gene is TRBJ2-7, the V gene TRBV2; maybe TRBD2 (6 bases). The CDR3 extends over 12 amino acids. V was pared by 3 bases and J by 9 bases, with 12 bases between. CDR1 and CDR2 from the germline V gene are SNHLY and FYNNEI. The CDR3 spells CASSEEGRGQYF. CDR3 coding DNA: TGTGCCAGCAGTGAGGAGGGGCGCGGGCAGTACTTC.

This chain links TRBV4-2 with TRBJ1-1; D is unresolved. Germline loops: CDR1 LGHNA, CDR2 YNFKEQ. CDR3 size: 13 residues. Trimming cost V 4 bases and J 0 bases, with 6 bases left between them. As DNA, the CDR3 is TGTGCCAGCAGCCCGGGGATGAACACTGAAGCTTTCTTT. Protein sequence: CASSPGMNTEAFF.

The chain is built from TRBV19 and TRBJ2-2; 9 bases line up with TRBD1. The V gene end was trimmed by 6 bases and the J gene end by 3 bases; junction bases not matched to a gene: 5. CDR1 LNHDA and CDR2 SQIVND come from the germline V gene (reference sequence). The CDR3 is made up of 15 amino acids. In DNA form, the CDR3 reads TGTGCCAGTAGAACAGGGGGCTTAGACACCGGGGAGCTGTTTTTT. It translates to CASRTGGLDTGELFF.

This rearrangement joins TRBV23-1 to TRBJ2-2, with D unresolved. TRBV23-1 is given ORF status, its function remaining uncertain. The CDR3 runs to 14 residues. Deletions cut 0 bases from V and 3 bases from J, with 5 bases between. The CDR3 loop reads CASSQSGYTGELFF. CDR3 DNA: TGCGCCAGCAGTCAATCGGGATACACCGGGGAGCTGTTTTTT.

This chain connects TRBV29-1 to TRBJ2-3; D possibly corresponds to TRBD1 (5 bases). Germline V gives CDR1 SQVTM, CDR2 ANQGSEA. V lost 3 bases, J lost 4 bases, and 14 bases lay in between. This CDR3 is 14 amino acids long. In nucleotides, the CDR3 is TGCAGCGTTGAGCCCTCCTTCAGGGCAGATACGCAGTATTTT. Translation gives CSVEPSFRADTQYF.

This clone was detected a few times. This sequence joins TRBV13 and TRBJ1-3, with D unclear. Trimming stripped 4 bases from V and 4 bases from J, with 17 bases between. In germline, CDR1 is PRHDT, CDR2 FYEKMQ (reference sequence). This CDR3 region has 16 residues. The CDR3 bases are TGTGCCAGCAGCTGGCAGAGGCAACTGTTAGGAAACACCATATATTTT. Encoded protein: CASSWQRQLLGNTIYF.

V gene TRBV19 combines with J gene TRBJ2-7; 9 bases match TRBD1. With V trimmed by 7 bases and J by 3 bases, 10 bases remained unmatched. CDR1 LNHDA and CDR2 SQIVND come from the germline V gene (reference sequence). This CDR3 comprises 15 residues. CDR3 coding DNA: TGTGCCAGTACCCTTACCGGACAGGGGAACTACGAGCAGTACTTC. Its translation is CASTLTGQGNYEQYF.

In this sample, this clone turned up a few times. The V and J genes are TRBV28 and TRBJ1-2; D ambiguous. CDR3 size: 12 residues. The germline gives CDR1 MDHEN, CDR2 SYDVKM. V was trimmed by 6 bases and J by 4 bases, leaving 9 bases between them. The CDR3 reads CASRAGGYGYTF. Here the CDR3 DNA reads TGTGCCAGCAGGGCGGGTGGCTATGGCTACACCTTC.

The chain employs TRBV18 and TRBJ1-1; D gene ambiguous. V lost 2 bases to trimming and J lost 0 bases, with 10 bases between them. The CDR3 has 15 amino acids. Germline lookup yields CDR1 KGHSH and CDR2 LQKENI. CDR3 sequence reads: CASSPVKRMNTEAFF. CDR3 coding DNA: TGTGCCAGCTCACCAGTGAAGCGAATGAACACTGAAGCTTTCTTT.

This clone was counted a single time. The rearrangement uses TRBV25-1 and TRBJ2-1; D gene ambiguous. The CDR3 has 12 amino acids. Germline V gene lookup returns CDR1 MGHDK and CDR2 SYGVNS. Trimming stripped 7 bases from V and 5 bases from J, with 9 bases between. CDR3 sequence (DNA): TGTGCCAGCATTACCCTTAACAATGAGCAGTTCTTC. It encodes CASITLNNEQFF. Full variable domain (outside the CDR3, taken from reference TRBV25-1 and TRBJ2-1): EADIYQTPRYLVIGTGKKITLECSQTMGHDKMYWYQQDPGMELHLIHYSYGVNSTEKGDLSSESTVSRIRTEHFPLTLESARPSHTSQYLCASITLNNEQFFGPGTRLTVL.

This clone has just one count. The CDR3 DNA reads as TGTGCCAGCAGTCAACTGGGTAGCGGGGGCTACAATGAGCAGTTCTTC. It yields the protein CASSQLGSGGYNEQFF. The genes are TRBV2 and TRBJ2-1; 9 nucleotides align to TRBD2. Germline CDR1 is SNHLY and CDR2 is FYNNEI. J gave up 3 bases and V 5 bases, and 8 bases lay outside the gene matches. This CDR3 is 16 amino acids long.

The chain links TRBV29-1 to TRBJ1-1, with TRBD1 matching over 10 bases. The CDR3 covers 13 residues. V lost 5 bases and J lost 6; bases outside the gene matches: 6. Germline V gene sequence: CDR1 SQVTM, CDR2 ANQGSEA. CDR3 residues: CSVSGTGDAEAFF. The CDR3 DNA reads as TGCAGCGTTTCAGGGACAGGGGACGCTGAAGCTTTCTTT. Complete variable domain (other parts from reference TRBV29-1 and TRBJ1-1): SAVISQKPSRDICQRGTSLTIQCQVDSQVTMMFWYRQQPGQSLTLIATANQGSEATYESGFVIDKFPISRPNLTFSTLTVSNMSPEDSSIYLCSVSGTGDAEAFFGQGTRLTVV.

This chain joins TRBV7-2 and TRBJ2-5; TRBD1 aligns across 8 bases. The junction had 5 bases not matched to a gene; V was cut back by 3 bases and J by 5 bases. Germline CDR1 and CDR2: SGHTA and FQGNSA. The CDR3 consists of 14 residues. CDR3 nucleotide sequence: TGTGCCAGCAGCTTGAGCAGGGGGCAGGAGACCCAGTACTTC. It encodes CASSLSRGQETQYF.

The rearrangement links TRBV29-1 to TRBJ1-2, with D perhaps matching TRBD1 (6 bases). Looked up from germline, CDR1 is SQVTM and CDR2 is ANQGSEA. Trimming took 1 base from V and 5 from J, leaving 11 bases between them. The CDR3 sequence is 13 residues long. Here the CDR3 DNA reads TGCAGCGTTGAAGTGATACAGGGTTATGGCTACACCTTC. This encodes CSVEVIQGYGYTF. Combining the CDR3 with reference TRBV29-1 and TRBJ1-2 gives the whole variable domain SAVISQKPSRDICQRGTSLTIQCQVDSQVTMMFWYRQQPGQSLTLIATANQGSEATYESGFVIDKFPISRPNLTFSTLTVSNMSPEDSSIYLCSVEVIQGYGYTFGSGTRLTVV.

V is TRBV5-1 and J is TRBJ1-2; D uncertain. Trimming took 0 bases from V and 1 from J, leaving 10 bases between them. CDR1 and CDR2 (germline): SGHRS, YFSETQ. This CDR3 has 15 amino acids. The CDR3 nucleotides are TGCGCCAGCAGCTTGGAAGGAACCTATAACTATGGCTACACCTTC. Protein: CASSLEGTYNYGYTF.

The chain carries TRBV4-3 and TRBJ1-1, with TRBD1 matching over 7 bases. This CDR3 is 15 amino acids long. The V and J ends lost 1 base and 4 bases, in that order; junction bases with no gene match: 6. CDR1 is LGHNA, CDR2 YSLEER, per germline. The CDR3 DNA reads as TGCGCCAGCAGCCAAGTCGACAGGGCCACCACTGAAGCTTTCTTT. Its translation: CASSQVDRATTEAFF.